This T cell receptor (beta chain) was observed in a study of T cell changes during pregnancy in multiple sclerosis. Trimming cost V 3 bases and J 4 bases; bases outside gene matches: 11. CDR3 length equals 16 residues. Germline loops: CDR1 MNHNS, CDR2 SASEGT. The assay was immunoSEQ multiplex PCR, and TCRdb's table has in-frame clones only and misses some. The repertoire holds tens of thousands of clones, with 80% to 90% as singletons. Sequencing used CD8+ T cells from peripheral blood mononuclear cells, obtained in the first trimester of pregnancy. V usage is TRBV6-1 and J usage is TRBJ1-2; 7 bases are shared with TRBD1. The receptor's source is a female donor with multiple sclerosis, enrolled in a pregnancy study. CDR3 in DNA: TGTGCCAGCAGTGACCGGGGACAGTCTTCGCCCTATGGCTACACCTTC. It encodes CASSDRGQSSPYGYTF.